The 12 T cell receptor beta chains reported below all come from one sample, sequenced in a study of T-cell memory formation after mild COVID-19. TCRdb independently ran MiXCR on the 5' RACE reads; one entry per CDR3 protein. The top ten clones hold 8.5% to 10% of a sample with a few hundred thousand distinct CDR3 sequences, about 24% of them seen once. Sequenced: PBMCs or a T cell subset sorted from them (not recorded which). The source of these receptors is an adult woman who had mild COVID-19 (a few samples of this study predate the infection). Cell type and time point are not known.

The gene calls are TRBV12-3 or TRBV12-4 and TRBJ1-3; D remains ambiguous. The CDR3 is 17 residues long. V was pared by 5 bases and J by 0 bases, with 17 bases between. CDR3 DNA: TGTGCCAGCAGTCCTTTCGGACTTCGGAGCTCTGGAAACACCATATATTTT. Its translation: CASSPFGLRSSGNTIYF.

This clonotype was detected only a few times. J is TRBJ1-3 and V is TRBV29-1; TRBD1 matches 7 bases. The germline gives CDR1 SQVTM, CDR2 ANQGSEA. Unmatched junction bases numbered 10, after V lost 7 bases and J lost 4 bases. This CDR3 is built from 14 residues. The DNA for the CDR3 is TGCAGCGGCACGACAGGGAGGGAAGGAAACACCATATATTTT. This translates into CSGTTGREGNTIYF.

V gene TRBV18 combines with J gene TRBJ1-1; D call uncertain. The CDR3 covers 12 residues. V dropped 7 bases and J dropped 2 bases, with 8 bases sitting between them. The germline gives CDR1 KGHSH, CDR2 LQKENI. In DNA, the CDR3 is TGTGCCAGCTTACTTATAAACACTGAAGCTTTCTTT. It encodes CASLLINTEAFF.

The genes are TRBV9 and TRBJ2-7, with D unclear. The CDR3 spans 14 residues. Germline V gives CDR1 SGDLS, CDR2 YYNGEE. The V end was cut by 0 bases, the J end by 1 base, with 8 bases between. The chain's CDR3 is CASSVDPSSYEQYF. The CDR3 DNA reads TGTGCCAGCAGCGTAGACCCGAGTTCCTACGAGCAGTACTTC.

Here the CDR3 reads CASSLEWNSPLHF. The CDR3 DNA reads TGTGCCAGCAGCTTAGAATGGAATTCACCCCTCCACTTT. This rearrangement joins TRBV7-6 to TRBJ1-6; D is undetermined. The germline CDR1 and CDR2 sequences are SGHVS and FNYEAQ. The CDR3 runs 13 residues. V was pared by 1 base and J by 7 bases, with 5 bases between.

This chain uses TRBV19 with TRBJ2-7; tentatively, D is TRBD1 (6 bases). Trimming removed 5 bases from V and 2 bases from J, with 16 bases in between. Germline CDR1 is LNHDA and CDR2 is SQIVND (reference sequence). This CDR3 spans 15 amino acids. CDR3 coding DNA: TGTGCCAGTAGTGTCGGGACATGGTCCCCCTACGAGCAGTACTTC. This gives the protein CASSVGTWSPYEQYF.

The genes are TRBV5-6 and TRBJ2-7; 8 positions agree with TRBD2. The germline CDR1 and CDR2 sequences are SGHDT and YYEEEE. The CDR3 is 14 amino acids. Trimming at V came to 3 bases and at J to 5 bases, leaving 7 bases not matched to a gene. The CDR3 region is CASSSPGGVDEQYF. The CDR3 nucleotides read TGTGCCAGCAGCTCCCCGGGGGGGGTGGACGAGCAGTACTTC.

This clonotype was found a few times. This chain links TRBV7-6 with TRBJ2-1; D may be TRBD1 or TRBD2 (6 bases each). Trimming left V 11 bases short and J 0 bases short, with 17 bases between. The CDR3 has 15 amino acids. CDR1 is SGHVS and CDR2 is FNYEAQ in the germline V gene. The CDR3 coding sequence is TGTGCCTCGGGGGCCGGGGAAAGCTCCTACAATGAGCAGTTCTTC. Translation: CASGAGESSYNEQFF. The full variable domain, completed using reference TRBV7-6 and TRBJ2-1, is GAGVSQSPRYKVTKRGQDVALRCDPISGHVSLYWYRQALGQGPEFLTYFNYEAQQDKSGLPNDRFSAERPEGSISTLTIQRTEQRDSAMYRCASGAGESSYNEQFFGPGTRLTVL.

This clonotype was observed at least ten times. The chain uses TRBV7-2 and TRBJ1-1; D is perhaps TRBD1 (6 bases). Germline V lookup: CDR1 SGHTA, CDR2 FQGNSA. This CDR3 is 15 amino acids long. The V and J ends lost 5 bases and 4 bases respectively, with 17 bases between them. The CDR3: CASSNPRVGGTEAFF. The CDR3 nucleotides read TGTGCCAGCAGCAATCCGCGGGTAGGGGGCACTGAAGCTTTCTTT.

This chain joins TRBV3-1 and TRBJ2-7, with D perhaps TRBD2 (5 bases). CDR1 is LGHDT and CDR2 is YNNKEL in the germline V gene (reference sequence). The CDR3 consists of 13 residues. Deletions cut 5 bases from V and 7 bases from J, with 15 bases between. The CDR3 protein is CASSVRARGEQYF. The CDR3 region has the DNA TGTGCCAGCAGCGTCCGGGCCCGCGGGGAGCAGTACTTC.

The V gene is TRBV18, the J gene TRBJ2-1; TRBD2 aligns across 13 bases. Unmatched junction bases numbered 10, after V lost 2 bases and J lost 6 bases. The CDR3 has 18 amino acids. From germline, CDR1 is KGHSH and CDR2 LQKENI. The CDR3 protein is CASSPNLQGTSGVNEQFF. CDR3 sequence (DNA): TGTGCCAGCTCACCAAATCTTCAGGGGACTAGCGGGGTCAATGAGCAGTTCTTC.

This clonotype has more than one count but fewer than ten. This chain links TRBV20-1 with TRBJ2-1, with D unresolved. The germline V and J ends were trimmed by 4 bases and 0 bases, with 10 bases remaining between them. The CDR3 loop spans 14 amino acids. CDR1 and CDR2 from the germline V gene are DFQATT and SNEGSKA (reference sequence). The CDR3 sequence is CSAKGTSSYNEQFF. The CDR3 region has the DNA TGCAGTGCTAAGGGTACCAGCTCCTACAATGAGCAGTTCTTC.